The clone carrying this T cell receptor (beta chain) was seen only once. The sample comes from a study of blood T cell repertoires in COVID-19. Study as a whole: There were acute and convalescent COVID-19 samples, and they came from the United States, Italy and Spain. Sample material is recorded as cDNA or gDNA derived from T cells, B-cell-depleted T cells, or PBMCs.

The assay was immunoSEQ multiplex PCR, and TCRdb's table has in-frame clones only and misses some. This sample has about 350,000 clones, with 89% found just once. Germline-derived CDR1 and CDR2 are LNHDA and SQIVND (reference sequence). Germline trimming cut 1 base from V and 6 bases from J; bases unmatched to any gene: 4. This CDR3 has 15 residues. The J gene is TRBJ1-4, the V gene TRBV19, with TRBD1 identical over 8 bases. This receptor was taken from a woman aged 55-75 years with COVID-19, enrolled during active disease. The specimen sequenced was peripheral blood. In DNA, the CDR3 is TGTGCCAGTAGTATAGGTTCAGGGGGCGATGAAAAACTGTTTTTT. It specifies CASSIGSGGDEKLFF.